This passage covers 18 T cell receptor beta chains from one sample sequenced in a study of cytotoxic CD8 clonotypes in ibrutinib-treated CLL (dated by TCRdb to the early 2020s). The library relied on the immunoSEQ multiplex PCR assay. Held by TCRdb, this immuneACCESS table contains in-frame sequences only and omits some clones. Under half of the omission traces to an unresolved V gene where checked; the cause of the rest is unknown. In this sample the table shows about 68,000 clones, around 80% of which occur a single time. The ten largest account for around 7.7% of the sample. Explained via the paper, the time point label denotes: progressive disease on ibrutinib. The source was PBMCs, collected at disease progression, from a patient treated with ibrutinib. The receptors here all came from a human donor with chronic lymphocytic leukemia.

The chain recombines TRBV4-1 with TRBJ2-7, with no clear D. Germline V gives CDR1 MGHRA, CDR2 YSYEKL. The CDR3 length is 16 residues. Trimming stripped 1 base from V and 1 base from J, with 14 bases between. Written as DNA, the CDR3 is TGCGCCAGCAGCCAAGGTCCGCCAGACGCGTCCTACGAGCAGTACTTC. It specifies CASSQGPPDASYEQYF.

This rearrangement joins TRBV5-7 to TRBJ1-5; 9 bases align to TRBD1. TRBV5-7 is assigned to the ORF class and has an uncertain function. V was clipped by 6 bases and J by 5 bases; unmatched bases: 15. The CDR3 contains 17 residues. In nucleotides, the CDR3 is TGTGCCAGCACTTGGGGATTACAGGGGGCGCATGATCAGCCCCAGCATTTT. Its translation: CASTWGLQGAHDQPQHF.

V usage is TRBV10-2 and J usage is TRBJ2-7; D may be TRBD1 (6 bases). Germline CDR1 reads WSHSY; CDR2 reads SAAADI. Trimming took 2 bases from V and 2 from J, leaving 13 bases between them. This CDR3 region has 15 residues. This chain's CDR3 is CASSERTGRTYEQYF. The CDR3 DNA sequence: TGCGCCAGCAGTGAGAGAACAGGGCGCACCTACGAGCAGTACTTC.

The chain joins TRBV6-5 to TRBJ2-7; D gene unclear. Germline loops: CDR1 MNHEY, CDR2 SVGAGI. The CDR3 covers 14 residues. Between the trimmed V and J ends, which lost 4 bases and 3 bases, there was a span of 13 bases. The CDR3 nucleotides are TGTGCCAGCAGTTTCGGCTCAAAGCGCTACGAGCAGTACTTC. Amino acid sequence: CASSFGSKRYEQYF.

There are a few counts of this clone. The rearrangement joins TRBV5-4 to TRBJ2-2; TRBD2 matches 10 bases. The CDR3 consists of 15 residues. Per the germline V gene, CDR1 is SGHNT and CDR2 is YYREEE (reference sequence). Trimming at V came to 5 bases and at J to 5 bases, leaving 6 bases not matched to a gene. The CDR3 DNA follows: TGTGCCAGCAGACGAGCGGGGGGGAAGACCGGGGAGCTGTTTTTT. Amino acid sequence: CASRRAGGKTGELFF.

The V gene is TRBV2, the J gene TRBJ1-5; the match to TRBD1 covers 8 bases. CDR3 length equals 14 residues. The germline gives CDR1 SNHLY, CDR2 FYNNEI. The trim removed 6 bases at V and 1 base at J, leaving 2 bases unmatched. Here the CDR3 reads CASSRGQSNQPQHF. The CDR3 DNA is TGTGCCAGCAGCAGGGGGCAAAGCAATCAGCCCCAGCATTTT.

CDR3 sequence: CASSPPGLERGQYF. In nucleotides, the CDR3 is TGTGCCAGCAGCCCCCCAGGCCTCGAACGAGGGCAGTACTTC. The chain carries TRBV11-2 and TRBJ2-7; no clear D gene. The CDR3 runs 14 residues. Germline V CDR1 and CDR2: SGHAT, FQNNGV. Trimming took off 5 bases at V and 9 bases at J, with 20 bases between the two ends.

The chain carries TRBV30 and TRBJ1-1, with TRBD1 matching 7 bases. J was trimmed by 8 bases and V by 2 bases; bases with no gene match: 5. The germline V gene encodes CDR1 GTSNPN and CDR2 SVGIG (reference sequence). The CDR3 is 12 residues long. In DNA form, the CDR3 reads TGTGCCTGGAGTCGACCGACAGGGGAAGCTTTCTTT. It specifies CAWSRPTGEAFF.

V and J are TRBV2 and TRBJ1-2; no clear D. CDR1 is SNHLY, CDR2 FYNNEI, per germline. The CDR3 runs to 11 residues. V lost 4 bases, J lost 5 bases, and 5 bases lay in between. DNA of the CDR3: TGTGCCAGCAGTGTTACGTATGGCTACACCTTC. The encoded protein is CASSVTYGYTF.

The chain uses TRBV6-1 and TRBJ2-3; 9 nucleotides match TRBD1. The CDR3 contains 15 residues. The germline V gene has CDR1 MNHNS and CDR2 SASEGT. V gave up 6 bases and J gave up 3 bases; unmatched junction bases: 7. In nucleotides, the CDR3 is TGTGCCAGCAGATCCGGGACAGGGAGGACAGATACGCAGTATTTT. Translated, it gives CASRSGTGRTDTQYF.

The chain recombines TRBV6-1 with TRBJ1-5; D perhaps matches TRBD1 (5 bases). The V and J ends lost 8 bases and 4 bases respectively, with 12 bases between them. CDR3 length: 13 amino acids. Germline CDR1 and CDR2: MNHNS and SASEGT. CDR3 sequence: CASLLGLNQPQHF. CDR3 coding DNA: TGTGCCAGCCTTTTGGGGCTAAATCAGCCCCAGCATTTT.

This chain connects TRBV6-4 to TRBJ2-3, with TRBD1 identical over 8 bases. The germline V gene has CDR1 MRHNA and CDR2 SNTAGT. The V and J ends lost 10 bases and 3 bases, in that order; junction bases with no gene match: 6. The CDR3 runs to 13 residues. Written as DNA, the CDR3 is TGTGCCACAACGGACAGGGAGACAGATACGCAGTATTTT. Translated, it gives CATTDRETDTQYF.

The chain has TRBV11-1 and TRBJ2-3, with TRBD1 identical over 11 bases. V gave up 5 bases and J gave up 4 bases; unmatched junction bases: 11. Germline V CDR1 and CDR2: SGHAT, FQDESV (reference sequence). The CDR3 has 17 amino acids. The chain's CDR3 is CASSQYRGTGGSDTQYF. The CDR3 nucleotides read TGTGCCAGCAGCCAATATCGGGGGACAGGGGGGTCAGATACGCAGTATTTT.

The chain links TRBV2 to TRBJ1-4; a possible D gene is TRBD1 (5 bases). Germline V gives CDR1 SNHLY, CDR2 FYNNEI. V dropped 8 bases and J dropped 8 bases, with 9 bases sitting between them. The CDR3 has 11 amino acids. The CDR3 protein is CASSTAEKLFF. CDR3 coding DNA: TGTGCCAGCTCGACAGCCGAAAAACTGTTTTTT.

This sequence joins TRBV6-1 and TRBJ1-1; perhaps TRBD1 as D (5 bases). CDR3 length: 12 residues. Germline-derived CDR1 and CDR2 are MNHNS and SASEGT. The V and J ends lost 4 bases and 7 bases respectively, with 10 bases between them. CDR3 sequence (DNA): TGTGCCAGCAGTGGCCGACAGATTGAAGCTTTCTTT. It is translated as CASSGRQIEAFF.

The chain employs TRBV5-1 and TRBJ1-6; D perhaps matches TRBD1 (6 bases). The CDR3 sequence is 15 residues long. Trimming cost V 2 bases and J 8 bases, with 14 bases left between them. CDR1 is SGHRS and CDR2 is YFSETQ in the germline V gene. CDR3 loop: CASSFEGGLYSPLHF. DNA of the CDR3: TGCGCCAGCAGCTTTGAAGGGGGTCTATATTCACCCCTCCACTTT.

The V gene is TRBV5-1, the J gene TRBJ2-7, with 12 bases aligning to TRBD1. The CDR3 consists of 16 residues. The J segment lost 5 bases and the V segment lost 5 bases, leaving 11 bases of the junction unmatched. The germline V gene has CDR1 SGHRS and CDR2 YFSETQ. DNA for the CDR3: TGCGCCAGCAGTCGTGCCGGGACAGGGGGCTGGGACGAGCAGTACTTC. This translates into CASSRAGTGGWDEQYF.

The CDR3 loop reads CASSVSDTGELFF. CDR3 nucleotide sequence: TGCGCCAGCAGCGTGAGCGACACCGGGGAGCTGTTTTTT. The gene calls are TRBV5-1 and TRBJ2-2; unclear D gene. Germline assignment: CDR1 SGHRS and CDR2 YFSETQ. V lost 4 bases, J lost 3 bases, and 7 bases lay in between. The CDR3 is 13 amino acids.